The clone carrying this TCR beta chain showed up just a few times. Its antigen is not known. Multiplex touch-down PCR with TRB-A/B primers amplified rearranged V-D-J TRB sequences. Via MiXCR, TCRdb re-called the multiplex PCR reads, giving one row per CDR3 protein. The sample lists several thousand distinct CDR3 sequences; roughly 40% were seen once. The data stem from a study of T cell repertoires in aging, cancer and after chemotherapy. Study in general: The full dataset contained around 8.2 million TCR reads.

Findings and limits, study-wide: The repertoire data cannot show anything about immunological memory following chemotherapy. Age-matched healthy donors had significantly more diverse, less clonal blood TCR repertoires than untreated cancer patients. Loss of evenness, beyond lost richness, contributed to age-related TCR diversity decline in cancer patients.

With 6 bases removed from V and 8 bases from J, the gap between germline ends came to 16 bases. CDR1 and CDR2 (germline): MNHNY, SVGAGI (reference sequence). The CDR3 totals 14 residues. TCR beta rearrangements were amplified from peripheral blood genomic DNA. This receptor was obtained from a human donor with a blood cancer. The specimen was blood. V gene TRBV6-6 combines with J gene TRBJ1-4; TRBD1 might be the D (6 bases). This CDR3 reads CASRAAGVWEKLFF. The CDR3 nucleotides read TGTGCCAGCAGAGCCGCAGGGGTTTGGGAAAAACTGTTTTTT.